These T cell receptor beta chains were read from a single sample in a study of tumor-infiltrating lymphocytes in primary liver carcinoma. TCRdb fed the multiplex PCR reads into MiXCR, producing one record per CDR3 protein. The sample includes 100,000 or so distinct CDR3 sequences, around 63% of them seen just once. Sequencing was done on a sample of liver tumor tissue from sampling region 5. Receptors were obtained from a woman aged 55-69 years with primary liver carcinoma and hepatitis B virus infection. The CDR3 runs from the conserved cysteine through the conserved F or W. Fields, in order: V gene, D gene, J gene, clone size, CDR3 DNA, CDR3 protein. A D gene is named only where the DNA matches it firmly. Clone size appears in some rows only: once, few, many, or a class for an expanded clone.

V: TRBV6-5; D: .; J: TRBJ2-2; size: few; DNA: TGTGCCAGCAGTCACGGGCCTAGGGGCACCGGGGAGCTGTTATTT; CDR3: CASSHGPRGTGELLF
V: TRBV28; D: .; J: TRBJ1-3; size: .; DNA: TGTGCCAGCAGGTTGTGGGACTGGCCAGAAAACACCATATATTTT; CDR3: CASRLWDWPENTIYF
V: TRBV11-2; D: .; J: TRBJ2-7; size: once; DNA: TGTGCCAGTAGCTACGGCGAGAGGACCTCGGGAAACGAGCAGTACTTC; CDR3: CASSYGERTSGNEQYF
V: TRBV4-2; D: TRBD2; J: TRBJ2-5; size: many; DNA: TGTGCCAGCAGCCAAGGGCTAGCGGGGTTCGGGGAGACCCAGTACTTC; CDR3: CASSQGLAGFGETQYF
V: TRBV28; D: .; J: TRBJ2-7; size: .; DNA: TGTGCCAGCCGCCCAGGGAGCTCCTACGAGCAGTACTTC; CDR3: CASRPGSSYEQYF
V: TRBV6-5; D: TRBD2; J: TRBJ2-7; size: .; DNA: TGTGCCAGCAGTTACCGGGGACTAGCGGGAGGAAAGCAGTACTTC; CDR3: CASSYRGLAGGKQYF
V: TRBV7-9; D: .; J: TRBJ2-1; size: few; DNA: TGTGCCAGCAGCTTAGAGGGCCAATACAATGAGCAGTTCTTC; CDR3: CASSLEGQYNEQFF
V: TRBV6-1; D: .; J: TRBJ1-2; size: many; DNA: TGTGCCAGCAGGAGGGACGGCGGATACTATGGCTACACCTTC; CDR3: CASRRDGGYYGYTF
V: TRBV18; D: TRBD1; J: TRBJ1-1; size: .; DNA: TGTGCCAGCTCAGACAGGGGCACTGAAGCTTTCTTT; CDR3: CASSDRGTEAFF
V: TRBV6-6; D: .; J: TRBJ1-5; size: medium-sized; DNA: TGTGCCAGCAGTTACTCGCCGGAACTCGGGGGGATCAATCAGCCCCAGCATTTT; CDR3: CASSYSPELGGINQPQHF
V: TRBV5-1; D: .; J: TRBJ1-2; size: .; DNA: TGCGCCAGCAGCTTGGGACGAACGACATATGGCTATGGCTACAACTTC; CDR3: CASSLGRTTYGYGYNF
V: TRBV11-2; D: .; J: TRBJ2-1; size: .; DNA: TGTGTCAGCAGCTTAGGTTGTAGCGGTAGACTTCAATACAATGAGCAGTTCTTC; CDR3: CVSSLGCSGRLQYNEQFF
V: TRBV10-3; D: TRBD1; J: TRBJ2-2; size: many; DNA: TGTGCCATCAGGGGACAGGGGGCCGGGGAGCTGTTTTTT; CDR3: CAIRGQGAGELFF
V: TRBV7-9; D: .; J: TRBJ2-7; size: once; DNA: TGTGCCAGCAACTTCCGTGCGGGGACAACCTACGAGCAGTACTTC; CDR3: CASNFRAGTTYEQYF
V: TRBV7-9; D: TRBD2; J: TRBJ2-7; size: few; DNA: TGTGCCAGCAGCTCAGCGGGAGGGTCCTACGAGCAGTACTTC; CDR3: CASSSAGGSYEQYF
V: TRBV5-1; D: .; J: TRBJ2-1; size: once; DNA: TGCGCCAGCAGCTCCCTAGTAGGCGGCAATGGGCAGTTCTTC; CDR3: CASSSLVGGNGQFF
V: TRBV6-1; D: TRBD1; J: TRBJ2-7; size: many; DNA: TGTGCCAGCAGCAGACCAGGGGGCTTTTCCTACGAGCAGTACTTC; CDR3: CASSRPGGFSYEQYF
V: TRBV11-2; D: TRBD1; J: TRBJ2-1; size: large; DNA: TGTGCCAGCAGCTTAACCCACGGACAGGGGTACAGGGGTGAGCAGTTCTTC; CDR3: CASSLTHGQGYRGEQFF
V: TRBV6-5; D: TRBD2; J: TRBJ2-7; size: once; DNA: TGTGCCAGTAGTGACCCGGGAGTAGCGGGAGCTGGCGAGCAGTACTTC; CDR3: CASSDPGVAGAGEQYF
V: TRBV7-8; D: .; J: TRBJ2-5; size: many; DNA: TGTGCCAGCAGCCGGGCCTACCAAGAGACCCAGTACTTC; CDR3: CASSRAYQETQYF
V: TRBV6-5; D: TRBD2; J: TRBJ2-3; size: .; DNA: TGTGCCAACAGTGGACTAGCGGGAGGGCCCGGAGATACACAGTATTTT; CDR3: CANSGLAGGPGDTQYF
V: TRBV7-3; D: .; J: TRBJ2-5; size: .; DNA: TGTGCCAGCAGCTTAGGCTCGACGGGGACCCAGTACTTC; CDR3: CASSLGSTGTQYF
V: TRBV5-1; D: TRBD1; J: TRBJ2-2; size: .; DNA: TGTGCCAGCAGCCCGGGGGCCGTTCCGGGACAGGGGGCCAAGACCGGGGAGCTGTGTTTT; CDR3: CASSPGAVPGQGAKTGELCF
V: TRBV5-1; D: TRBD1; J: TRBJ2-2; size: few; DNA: TGCGCCAGCAGCTTGTCATATCAGGGGGCCCTAAGCGGGGAGCTGTTTTTT; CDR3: CASSLSYQGALSGELFF
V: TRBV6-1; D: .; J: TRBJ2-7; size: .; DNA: TGTGCCAGCAGTAAGGGGGACTTTGGCACTTACGAGGAGTACTTC; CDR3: CASSKGDFGTYEEYF
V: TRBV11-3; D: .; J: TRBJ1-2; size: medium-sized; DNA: TGTGCCAGCAGCTGGGGAGAGAGGAACTATGGCTACACCTTC; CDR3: CASSWGERNYGYTF
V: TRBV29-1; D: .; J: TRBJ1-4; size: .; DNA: TGCGGCGTTGAAGATCGGCACAATCATCCCAATGAAAAAGTGTTTTTT; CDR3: CGVEDRHNHPNEKVFF
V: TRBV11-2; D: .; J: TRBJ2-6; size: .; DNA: TGTGCCAGCGGTCTACAGGCCTATGGGGCCAACGTCCTGTCTTTC; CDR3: CASGLQAYGANVLSF
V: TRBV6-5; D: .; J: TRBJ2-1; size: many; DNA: TGTGCCAGCAGAAAGGCGGGACCCTGGAATGAGCAGTTCTTC; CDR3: CASRKAGPWNEQFF